The next 8 T cell receptor beta chains were all read from a single sample in a study of blood T cell repertoires in COVID-19. TCRdb's copy holds only in-frame clones and misses some; the assay was immunoSEQ multiplex PCR. The table lists 100,000 to 150,000 clones, around 90% of them singletons. Sequencing was performed on peripheral blood. Receptor source: a human donor in a cohort sampled during active COVID-19.

This chain uses TRBV2 with TRBJ1-6; D is undetermined. The CDR3 consists of 15 residues. V lost 6 bases and J 0 bases, leaving 9 bases between the germline ends. Germline V gene data show CDR1 as SNHLY and CDR2 as FYNNEI. The CDR3: CASRQATSYNSPLHF. CDR3 in DNA: TGTGCCAGCAGGCAGGCAACCTCCTATAATTCACCCCTCCACTTT.

The V and J genes are TRBV5-4 and TRBJ1-2; 8 nucleotides agree with TRBD1. Germline assignment: CDR1 SGHNT and CDR2 YYREEE (reference sequence). The V gene end was trimmed by 3 bases and the J gene end by 1 base; junction bases not matched to a gene: 5. This CDR3 spans 15 amino acids. The CDR3: CASSYRTGNNYGYTF. The CDR3 nucleotides are TGTGCCAGCAGCTACCGGACAGGGAATAACTATGGCTACACCTTC.

This rearrangement joins TRBV6-5 to TRBJ2-1; D may be TRBD1 (5 bases). This CDR3 spans 16 amino acids. The V end was cut by 2 bases, the J end by 0 bases, with 11 bases between. CDR1 and CDR2 (germline): MNHEY, SVGAGI. The CDR3, as DNA: TGTGCCAGCAGTTACGGGCAGGGAAGCTCCTACAATGAGCAGTTCTTC. Translation: CASSYGQGSSYNEQFF.

The chain joins TRBV5-4 to TRBJ2-3; D might be TRBD1 (6 bases). This CDR3 is 16 amino acids long. Germline V CDR1 and CDR2: SGHNT, YYREEE (reference sequence). With 4 bases removed from V and 0 bases from J, the gap between germline ends came to 15 bases. DNA of the CDR3: TGTGCCAGCAGCGCACCACGGGACACTAGCACAGATACGCAGTATTTT. Protein product: CASSAPRDTSTDTQYF. The variable domain in full, with the rest retrieved from reference TRBV5-4 and TRBJ2-3, is ETGVTQSPTHLIKTRGQQVTLRCSSQSGHNTVSWYQQALGQGPQFIFQYYREEENGRGNFPPRFSGLQFPNYSSELNVNALELDDSALYLCASSAPRDTSTDTQYFGPGTRLTVL.

The V call is TRBV7-7, the J call TRBJ2-7; the match to TRBD2 covers 9 bases. The CDR3 consists of 15 residues. The trim removed 3 bases at V and 2 bases at J, leaving 5 bases unmatched. Germline loops: CDR1 SSHAT, CDR2 FNYEAQ (reference sequence). CDR3 nucleotides: TGTGCCAGCAGCTTGCGGGAGGGCCCGACCTACGAGCAGTACTTC. Its protein product is CASSLREGPTYEQYF.

The chain joins TRBV19 to TRBJ2-7; 10 bases map to TRBD2. The CDR3 contains 13 residues. Trimming cost V 7 bases and J 3 bases; bases outside gene matches: 3. Germline CDR1 reads LNHDA; CDR2 reads SQIVND (reference sequence). CDR3: CASKPSGSYEQYF. In DNA form, the CDR3 reads TGTGCCAGTAAGCCTAGCGGGAGCTACGAGCAGTACTTC.

The chain uses TRBV5-4 and TRBJ1-2, with a tentative D call TRBD1 (5 bases). The CDR3 is made up of 13 amino acids. V lost 2 bases and J lost 6, with 11 bases in between. In germline, CDR1 is SGHNT, CDR2 YYREEE (reference sequence). The CDR3 loop reads CASSLSRDHGYTF. CDR3 DNA sequence: TGTGCCAGCAGCTTATCCAGGGATCATGGCTACACCTTC.

This clone turned up a few times. This chain uses TRBV19 with TRBJ2-5; 7 bases agree with TRBD1. The CDR3 sequence is 15 residues long. V was clipped by 4 bases and J by 2 bases; unmatched bases: 7. Germline V gene sequence: CDR1 LNHDA, CDR2 SQIVND (reference sequence). The chain's CDR3 is CASSRQGSLQETQYF. CDR3 in DNA: TGTGCCAGTAGTAGACAGGGTTCGCTGCAAGAGACCCAGTACTTC.